This T cell receptor (beta chain) was captured in a study of blood T cell repertoires in COVID-19. Study-wide context: PBMCs, B-cell-depleted T cells, or T cells provided the cDNA or gDNA that made up the material.

This CDR3 contains 16 residues. Germline loops: CDR1 SGHAT, CDR2 FQNNGV. V lost 1 base and J lost 2; bases outside the gene matches: 5. As handled by the study authors: Amplification from reference gene primers served as the basis for estimated nucleated cell counts. Produced via immunoSEQ multiplex PCR; TCRdb's table is partial and in-frame only. V and J calls and clone size are those listed in that table; D and trimming were worked out from the DNA. The repertoire holds about 250,000 clones, with around 88% as singletons. Patients of the Seattle cohort, enrolled during active infection, were followed longitudinally.

The sequence derives from a woman aged 30 to 39 with COVID-19, enrolled during active disease. The V call is TRBV11-2, the J call TRBJ2-3; 8 bases align to TRBD2. Source material: peripheral blood. CDR3: CASSLGLGGDTDTQYF. The CDR3 DNA reads as TGTGCCAGCAGCTTAGGACTCGGGGGGGACACAGATACGCAGTATTTT.